Each of the 15 T cell receptor beta chains below was sequenced from the same sample in a study of T cells after posttransplantation cyclophosphamide. Sequenced by immunoSEQ multiplex PCR; TCRdb stores in-frame clones only, minus some. The data show approximately 39,000 clones, over 75% seen once. Cyclophosphamide on days +3 and +4 followed busulfan-fludarabine conditioning and a marrow graft. Sequencing used CD4+ T cells sorted from blood, obtained approximately 2,000 days after a stem cell transplant with posttransplant cyclophosphamide. These receptors were collected from a female patient in her 40s who received an allogeneic stem cell transplant from a related donor, was CMV-positive, and had no GVHD. The graft donor may have contributed some T cells.

The genes are TRBV5-1 and TRBJ2-3; 8 nucleotides align to TRBD2. After removal of 1 base from V and 3 bases from J, the junction contained 10 bases not matched to a gene. CDR3 length: 17 residues. Germline CDR1 SGHRS, CDR2 YFSETQ. The DNA of the CDR3 is TGCGCCAGCAGCTTGCGTTCCAGCGGGGGTCGGACAGATACGCAGTATTTT. As protein: CASSLRSSGGRTDTQYF.

This clone was recorded only once. The genes are TRBV6-1 and TRBJ1-5; D not certain. This CDR3 is 14 amino acids long. Trimming stripped 3 bases from V and 4 bases from J, with 10 bases between. In germline, CDR1 is MNHNS, CDR2 SASEGT. The CDR3 DNA is TGTGCCAGCAGTGAGGCCCCGCGGAATCAGCCCCAGCATTTT. This translates into CASSEAPRNQPQHF.

For the CDR3, the DNA is TGCGCCAGCAGCTTGCTCGGGTCTGGAAACACCATATATTTT. Translation gives CASSLLGSGNTIYF. The V gene is TRBV5-1, the J gene TRBJ1-3; no clear D. This CDR3 region has 14 residues. The germline gives CDR1 SGHRS, CDR2 YFSETQ. Trimming removed 1 base from V and 1 base from J, with 6 bases in between.

This clone has a handful of counts. The chain recombines TRBV9 with TRBJ1-3; D is unresolved. V was pared by 0 bases and J by 0 bases, with 7 bases between. The CDR3 is made up of 15 amino acids. Germline V gene sequence: CDR1 SGDLS, CDR2 YYNGEE. In nucleotides, the CDR3 is TGTGCCAGCAGCGTAGGTGTCAGCTCTGGAAACACCATATATTTT. Residues: CASSVGVSSGNTIYF.

This clone occurred a few times. This chain joins TRBV4-1 and TRBJ1-1, with TRBD1 matching 8 bases. V trimming: 4 bases; J trimming: 1 base; junction bases outside the gene matches: 2. Germline V gene lookup returns CDR1 MGHRA and CDR2 YSYEKL. The CDR3 contains 14 residues. In nucleotides, the CDR3 is TGCGCCAGCAGCCTGGGACAGGCGAACACTGAAGCTTTCTTT. Protein sequence: CASSLGQANTEAFF.

The chain joins TRBV7-2 to TRBJ2-7; possible D gene TRBD1, 6 bases. CDR1 is SGHTA, CDR2 FQGNSA, per germline. V was cut by 4 bases and J by 3 bases, with 19 bases left in between. The CDR3 covers 16 residues. This CDR3 is CASSSGPDRLGYEQYF. Here the CDR3 DNA reads TGTGCCAGCAGCTCCGGACCGGACAGATTGGGCTACGAGCAGTACTTC. The whole variable domain, remainder taken from reference TRBV7-2 and TRBJ2-7, is GAGVSQSPSNKVTEKGKDVELRCDPISGHTALYWYRQSLGQGLEFLIYFQGNSAPDKSGLPSDRFSAERTGGSVSTLTIQRTQQEDSAVYLCASSSGPDRLGYEQYFGPGTRLTVT.

This chain connects TRBV5-1 to TRBJ2-1; 12 nucleotides align to TRBD2. CDR1 and CDR2 from the germline V gene are SGHRS and YFSETQ. Losses at the gene ends were 4 bases for V and 7 bases for J; bases not matched to a gene: 6. The CDR3 extends over 15 amino acids. In DNA, the CDR3 is TGCGCCAGCAGCCCCGGACTAGCGGGGCAGAATGAGCAGTTCTTC. Residues: CASSPGLAGQNEQFF.

The V and J genes are TRBV7-6 and TRBJ2-5; 8 nucleotides align to TRBD1. The J call may not be correct, given that the DNA end is closer to TRBJ2-7. The CDR3 spans 17 residues. From germline, CDR1 is SGHVS and CDR2 FNYEAQ. The DNA of the CDR3 is TGTGCCAGCAGCTTAAGGCGGACAGGGCAGGAGACTTACGAGCAGTACTTC. It translates to CASSLRRTGQETYEQYF.

This chain joins TRBV11-2 and TRBJ2-1, with D possibly TRBD2 on 5 matching bases. CDR1 SGHAT and CDR2 FQNNGV come from the germline V gene. The CDR3 runs 16 residues. V lost 5 bases, J lost 1 base, and 15 bases lay in between. DNA of the CDR3: TGTGCCAGCAGCGCCGGCAAAGCGGTGTCCTACAATGAGCAGTTCTTC. Its translation: CASSAGKAVSYNEQFF.

The chain carries TRBV5-4 and TRBJ2-1; 7 bases line up with TRBD1. There are 15 residues in the CDR3. The germline CDR1 and CDR2 sequences are SGHNT and YYREEE (reference sequence). J lost 3 bases, V lost 4 bases, and 7 bases had no gene match. In nucleotides, the CDR3 is TGTGCCAGCAGCACCGCCAGGGGGAGCTACAATGAGCAGTTCTTC. Its translation: CASSTARGSYNEQFF.

This clone was counted a few times. This sequence joins TRBV27 and TRBJ2-2; 8 nucleotides match TRBD1. Germline V gives CDR1 MNHEY, CDR2 SMNVEV (reference sequence). The J segment lost 7 bases and the V segment lost 6 bases, leaving 7 bases of the junction unmatched. This CDR3 is 14 amino acids long. The CDR3 region has the DNA TGTGCCAGCAGCCTGGCAGGGGGCATCGGGGAGCTGTTTTTT. Its translation: CASSLAGGIGELFF.

The chain combines TRBV5-1 with TRBJ1-1; 7 bases map to TRBD1. The CDR3 spans 15 residues. With 4 bases clipped from V and 3 bases from J, the junction kept 9 bases outside the gene matches. CDR1 is SGHRS and CDR2 is YFSETQ in the germline V gene. The CDR3, as DNA: TGCGCCAGCAGCATCATAACAGGGGATCACACTGAAGCTTTCTTT. Protein: CASSIITGDHTEAFF.

The table lists this clone with a few counts. The chain uses TRBV18 and TRBJ2-7, with 13 bases fitting TRBD2. The germline V gene has CDR1 KGHSH and CDR2 LQKENI. This CDR3 is 15 amino acids long. J lost 2 bases, V lost 5 bases, and 3 bases had no gene match. DNA for the CDR3: TGTGCCAGCTCATCACTAGCGGGGGGGCCCTACGAGCAGTACTTC. Translation gives CASSSLAGGPYEQYF.

J is TRBJ2-7 and V is TRBV6-5; possible D gene TRBD1, 6 bases. Germline lookup yields CDR1 MNHEY and CDR2 SVGAGI. Trimming pared 5 bases from V and 1 base from J, leaving 15 bases between. CDR3 length equals 15 residues. The CDR3 sequence: CASSRGLGASYEQYF. The CDR3 nucleotides are TGTGCCAGCAGTAGGGGCCTGGGGGCATCCTACGAGCAGTACTTC.

V and J are TRBV25-1 and TRBJ2-6, with 8 bases fitting TRBD1. The CDR3 has 17 amino acids. Germline V gene sequence: CDR1 MGHDK, CDR2 SYGVNS. V was clipped by 2 bases and J by 4 bases; unmatched bases: 7. The chain's CDR3 is CASSERQGISGANVLTF. CDR3 bases: TGTGCCAGCAGTGAACGACAGGGGATTTCGGGGGCCAACGTCCTGACTTTC.